These 24 T cell receptor beta chains were sequenced from one sample in a study of T cells in tumors after PD-1 blockade. Repertoires were generated with immunoSEQ multiplex PCR, while TCRdb's copy carries only in-frame clones and drops some. The sample holds roughly 50,000 clones, approximately 81% seen once. Here the sequenced sample was PBMCs, taken before anti-PD-1 treatment. These receptors were taken from a human donor with basal cell carcinoma.

The genes are TRBV10-3 and TRBJ2-7; 10 nucleotides agree with TRBD1. CDR3 length: 14 residues. Trimming took 6 bases from V and 5 from J; bases not matched to a gene: 7. Germline-derived CDR1 and CDR2 are ENHRY and SYGVKD. DNA for the CDR3: TGTGCCATCAGGGAAGACAGGGGGCAGGACGAGCAGTACTTC. This codes for CAIREDRGQDEQYF.

V is TRBV5-1 and J is TRBJ2-7; possibly TRBD1 for D (6 bases). Trimming removed 3 bases from V and 1 base from J, with 8 bases in between. The CDR3 is made up of 13 amino acids. Germline V CDR1 and CDR2: SGHRS, YFSETQ. The CDR3, as DNA: TGCGCCAGCAGCTGGGGGCTATCCTACGAGCAGTACTTC. This sequence encodes CASSWGLSYEQYF.

The rearrangement joins TRBV30 to TRBJ1-5, with 9 nucleotides matching TRBD1. Germline lookup yields CDR1 GTSNPN and CDR2 SVGIG (reference sequence). This CDR3 comprises 16 residues. The V and J ends lost 0 bases and 7 bases, in that order; junction bases with no gene match: 10. The CDR3 loop is CAWSVPSGTGNQPQHF. CDR3 bases: TGTGCCTGGAGTGTACCGTCCGGGACAGGGAACCAGCCCCAGCATTTT.

The DNA of the CDR3 is TGTGCCAGCAGCTCGGGGGGCAAGGGTGAGCAGTTCTTC. It encodes CASSSGGKGEQFF. The chain recombines TRBV5-6 with TRBJ2-1, with D possibly TRBD2 on 7 matching bases. Trimming shortened V by 3 bases and J by 9 bases, and 13 bases separated the two germline ends. There are 13 residues in the CDR3. CDR1 and CDR2 (germline): SGHDT, YYEEEE.

In this sample, this clone turned up a few times. The gene calls are TRBV25-1 and TRBJ1-3, with 7 bases that match TRBD1. This CDR3 is 13 amino acids long. V shed 6 bases and J 1 base; nucleotides not matched to a gene: 0. CDR1 is MGHDK, CDR2 SYGVNS, per germline. This chain's CDR3 is CASRDRSGNTIYF. CDR3 in DNA: TGTGCCAGCAGGGACAGGTCTGGAAACACCATATATTTT.

This chain uses TRBV5-5 with TRBJ1-6, with D uncertain. The CDR3 totals 14 residues. V lost 4 bases to trimming and J lost 8 bases, with 13 bases between them. Germline CDR1 is SGHKS and CDR2 is YYEKEE (reference sequence). The CDR3 loop is CASSTTVRDSPLHF. As DNA, the CDR3 is TGTGCCAGCAGCACAACAGTACGGGATTCACCCCTCCACTTT.

The rearrangement links TRBV10-3 to TRBJ2-1, with TRBD2 identical over 8 bases. The CDR3 totals 14 residues. J lost 10 bases, V lost 7 bases, and 12 bases had no gene match. Germline values: CDR1 ENHRY, CDR2 SYGVKD. The CDR3 loop is CAIKTSGGPQEQFF. The CDR3 nucleotides read TGTGCCATCAAAACCTCGGGGGGGCCTCAGGAGCAGTTCTTC.

V and J are TRBV3-1 (or the pseudogene TRBV3-2) and TRBJ1-2; D ambiguous. The CDR3 covers 13 residues. The germline V gene has CDR1 LGHDT and CDR2 YNNKEL (reference sequence). V dropped 4 bases and J dropped 5 bases, with 11 bases sitting between them. The CDR3: CASSLNEVYGYTF. The DNA of the CDR3 is TGTGCCAGCAGCCTTAACGAAGTTTATGGCTACACCTTC.

This sequence joins TRBV19 and TRBJ2-7; the match to TRBD1 covers 9 bases. In germline, CDR1 is LNHDA, CDR2 SQIVND (reference sequence). With 6 bases clipped from V and 3 bases from J, the junction kept 12 bases outside the gene matches. The CDR3 runs 16 residues. Written as DNA, the CDR3 is TGTGCCAGTAGCACCCCGGGACAGGGCGGTCGCTACGAGCAGTACTTC. This encodes CASSTPGQGGRYEQYF.

The CDR3 here is CASSEDPTVVETQYF. The DNA of the CDR3 is TGTGCCAGCAGTGAAGACCCGACAGTGGTGGAGACCCAGTACTTC. V gene TRBV6-1 combines with J gene TRBJ2-5; weak D call: TRBD1 (5 bases). Trimming pared 1 base from V and 5 bases from J, leaving 14 bases between. The CDR3 is 15 residues long. The V gene's germline CDR1 is MNHNS and CDR2 SASEGT.

V is TRBV11-3 and J is TRBJ2-7, with D possibly being TRBD1 or TRBD2 (5 bases each). This CDR3 comprises 15 residues. The germline V and J ends were trimmed by 1 base and 0 bases, with 10 bases remaining between them. Germline CDR1 SGHNT, CDR2 YENEEA. CDR3 in DNA: TGTGCCAGCAGCTTAGGGGCAGGGAGCTCCTACGAGCAGTACTTC. Its protein is CASSLGAGSSYEQYF.

This clone is a singleton in its sample. The gene calls are TRBV24-1 and TRBJ2-7; 9 bases align to TRBD2. This CDR3 region has 14 residues. CDR1 and CDR2 from the germline V gene are KGHDR and SFDVKD. The J segment lost 1 base and the V segment lost 9 bases, leaving 6 bases of the junction unmatched. Written as DNA, the CDR3 is TGTGCCACCGTTCCTAGCGGGGCTTCCTACGAGCAGTACTTC. It is translated as CATVPSGASYEQYF.

The V and J genes are TRBV3-1 (or the pseudogene TRBV3-2) and TRBJ2-2; 9 nucleotides agree with TRBD2. The germline V gene has CDR1 LGHDT and CDR2 YNNKEL (reference sequence). The J segment lost 6 bases and the V segment lost 1 base, leaving 6 bases of the junction unmatched. The CDR3 spans 16 residues. In DNA form, the CDR3 reads TGTGCCAGCAGCCAAGTGAGCAGCGGGGGGCCCGGGGAGCTGTTTTTT. Its translation: CASSQVSSGGPGELFF.

The rearrangement links TRBV6-6 to TRBJ2-7; D not resolved. Deletions cut 2 bases from V and 4 bases from J, with 6 bases between. CDR1 is MNHNY, CDR2 SVGAGI, per germline (reference sequence). CDR3 size: 12 residues. Here the CDR3 reads CASSYGPYEQYF. The CDR3 DNA sequence: TGTGCCAGCAGTTACGGGCCGTACGAGCAGTACTTC.

The chain recombines TRBV7-2 with TRBJ2-5; TRBD2 aligns across 14 bases. Losses at the gene ends were 5 bases for V and 5 bases for J; bases not matched to a gene: 13. CDR1 SGHTA and CDR2 FQGNSA come from the germline V gene. This CDR3 is 18 amino acids long. CDR3 nucleotide sequence: TGTGCCAGCAGCCATGGGACTAGCGGGGGCTCCCGGCGGGAGACCCAGTACTTC. It yields the protein CASSHGTSGGSRRETQYF.

V and J are TRBV18 and TRBJ1-2, with D perhaps matching TRBD1 (6 bases). The V end lost 0 bases, the J end lost 9 bases, and 14 bases lay between the germline ends. Germline V gene lookup returns CDR1 KGHSH and CDR2 LQKENI. The CDR3 runs 14 residues. This chain's CDR3 is CASSPPSGARSYTF. In DNA, the CDR3 is TGTGCCAGCTCACCACCGTCAGGGGCGAGGAGCTACACCTTC.

The chain carries TRBV9 and TRBJ2-2; the D is unclear. The CDR3 contains 13 residues. Germline V gene sequence: CDR1 SGDLS, CDR2 YYNGEE. The V gene lost 2 bases and the J gene lost 5 bases, with 7 bases spanning the gap. CDR3 DNA: TGTGCCAGCAGCGTCGATATAACCGGGGAGCTGTTTTTT. Its protein is CASSVDITGELFF.

This chain connects TRBV3-1 (or the pseudogene TRBV3-2) to TRBJ2-3; D is unclear. The germline V gene encodes CDR1 LGHDT and CDR2 YNNKEL (reference sequence). V gave up 4 bases and J gave up 2 bases, with 4 bases separating them. The CDR3 consists of 12 residues. The CDR3 bases are TGTGCCAGCAGCCCATACACAGATACGCAGTATTTT. Its protein is CASSPYTDTQYF.

J is TRBJ1-2 and V is TRBV27, with 9 bases fitting TRBD1. CDR3 length: 14 residues. V lost 5 bases, J lost 4 bases, and 5 bases stayed unmatched. Germline values: CDR1 MNHEY, CDR2 SMNVEV (reference sequence). CDR3 amino acids: CASSPQGASYGYTF. As DNA, the CDR3 is TGTGCCAGCAGTCCACAGGGGGCGTCCTATGGCTACACCTTC.

The gene calls are TRBV29-1 and TRBJ1-2; 8 bases map to TRBD1. The germline V gene encodes CDR1 SQVTM and CDR2 ANQGSEA. V was pared by 4 bases and J by 2 bases, with 3 bases of the junction left unmatched. The CDR3 length is 13 residues. The CDR3 region is CSVVGDRNYGYTF. The DNA for the CDR3 is TGCAGCGTTGTCGGGGACAGGAACTATGGCTACACCTTC.

This chain connects TRBV27 to TRBJ1-5; D is possibly TRBD1 (5 bases). The ends were cut back, 4 bases at V and 6 bases at J, with 10 bases in the middle. The germline V gene has CDR1 MNHEY and CDR2 SMNVEV (reference sequence). The CDR3 spans 13 residues. CDR3 region: CASSWERGQPQHF. For the CDR3, the DNA is TGTGCCAGCAGTTGGGAGAGGGGTCAGCCCCAGCATTTT.

This clone came up a few times. The chain joins TRBV2 to TRBJ1-6; D is possibly TRBD1 (5 bases). Germline CDR1 reads SNHLY; CDR2 reads FYNNEI. Trimming left V 6 bases short and J 6 bases short, with 12 bases between. The CDR3 has 14 amino acids. The DNA for the CDR3 is TGTGCCAGCAGCGCCGGGACGGGTAATTCACCCCTCCACTTT. Translation gives CASSAGTGNSPLHF.

This rearrangement joins TRBV7-9 to TRBJ1-2, with 9 bases that match TRBD1. Trimming removed 5 bases from V and 4 bases from J; junction bases left unmatched: 11. Germline V CDR1 and CDR2: SEHNR, FQNEAQ (reference sequence). This CDR3 is 16 amino acids long. CDR3 coding DNA: TGTGCCAGCAGCCCCAGGACAGGGGATGAGGCCTATGGCTACACCTTC. The encoded protein is CASSPRTGDEAYGYTF.

The V and J genes are TRBV5-6 and TRBJ2-5; unclear D gene. V lost 2 bases, J lost 5 bases, and 7 bases lay in between. The V gene's germline CDR1 is SGHDT and CDR2 YYEEEE. This CDR3 has 12 amino acids. CDR3 protein: CASSFVGETQYF. In DNA form, the CDR3 reads TGTGCCAGCAGCTTCGTAGGGGAGACCCAGTACTTC. The full variable domain, rest sourced from reference TRBV5-6 and TRBJ2-5, is DAGVTQSPTHLIKTRGQQVTLRCSPKSGHDTVSWYQQALGQGPQFIFQYYEEEERQRGNFPDRFSGHQFPNYSSELNVNALLLGDSALYLCASSFVGETQYFGPGTRLLVL.